Listed here are 5 T cell receptor beta chains from one sample, sequenced in a study of PD-1 blockade in classical Hodgkin lymphoma. Autologous stem cell transplantation was followed by relapse in every patient, and brentuximab vedotin exposure varied. Only in-frame clones appear in the TCRdb table, and some are missing; sequencing was by immunoSEQ multiplex PCR. The sample includes roughly 150,000 clones, around 84% seen only once; the top ten take roughly 9.2%. The sample was peripheral blood mononuclear cells (PBMCs), taken before the second cycle of nivolumab. The source of these receptors is a human donor with classical Hodgkin lymphoma.

This chain connects TRBV19 to TRBJ1-2; the D gene is possibly TRBD1 (5 bases). There are 14 residues in the CDR3. In germline, CDR1 is LNHDA, CDR2 SQIVND (reference sequence). Trimming took 5 bases from V and 1 from J, leaving 11 bases between them. The CDR3, as DNA: TGTGCCAGTAGTCATGACAGCCTTAACTATGGCTACACCTTC. It is translated as CASSHDSLNYGYTF.

This clone was observed a single time. The chain couples TRBV18 to TRBJ2-7, with D possibly matching TRBD2 (5 bases). From germline, CDR1 is KGHSH and CDR2 LQKENI. V shed 3 bases and J shed 2 bases, with 11 bases lying between them. This CDR3 has 14 amino acids. The CDR3 protein is CASSPAGRTYEQYF. CDR3 DNA: TGTGCCAGCTCACCCGCGGGCAGGACCTACGAGCAGTACTTC.

The genes are TRBV7-9 and TRBJ1-6, with TRBD1 as a possible D gene (6 bases). The germline V gene has CDR1 SEHNR and CDR2 FQNEAQ (reference sequence). V lost 5 bases and J 6 bases, leaving 20 bases between the germline ends. This CDR3 comprises 17 residues. The CDR3 DNA reads as TGTGCCAGCAGCCAGGGGTATTTGGGGACCGTTAATTCACCCCTCCACTTT. Protein sequence: CASSQGYLGTVNSPLHF.

The chain carries TRBV19 and TRBJ1-4; D uncertain. The CDR3 loop spans 15 amino acids. Trimming left V 6 bases short and J 2 bases short, with 13 bases between. Germline values: CDR1 LNHDA, CDR2 SQIVND (reference sequence). The CDR3 here is CASSAEGRTNEKLFF. As DNA, the CDR3 is TGTGCCAGTAGCGCAGAGGGCAGGACTAATGAAAAACTGTTTTTT.

The genes are TRBV6-6 and TRBJ2-1, with 10 bases fitting TRBD2. Germline CDR1 reads MNHNY; CDR2 reads SVGAGI (reference sequence). J gave up 10 bases and V 4 bases, and 1 base lay outside the gene matches. The CDR3 sequence is 12 residues long. As DNA, the CDR3 is TGTGCCAGCAGTTTACTAGCGGGAGAGCAGTTCTTC. It codes for CASSLLAGEQFF.